This T cell receptor (beta chain) emerged from a study of pediatric ulcerative colitis. Overall study findings and caveats: No controls had the two rectal clonotypes shared by ulcerative colitis patients. Repertoires came from total lymphocyte DNA, not specific subsets.

During colonoscopy, one to two rectal pinch biopsies were collected. The ends were cut back, 5 bases at V and 7 bases at J, with 10 bases in the middle. The CDR3 runs to 12 residues. Germline-derived CDR1 and CDR2 are SGHRS and YFSETQ. There are a few counts of this clone. Antigen: not known. Generated by immunoSEQ multiplex PCR, the TCRdb table keeps only in-frame clones and is missing some. The sample lists tens of thousands of clones, 65% to 85% occurring once. The genes are TRBV5-1 and TRBJ2-1; D possibly uses TRBD1 or TRBD2 (6 bases each). Sequencing was done on a sample of gut tissue. This sequence originates from a boy aged 5 to 17 with severe ulcerative colitis. CDR3 bases: TGCGCCAGCAGTACAGGGAGGAATGAGCAGTTCTTC. This sequence encodes CASSTGRNEQFF.